These 12 T cell receptor beta chains were sequenced from one sample in a study of T cells after yellow fever vaccination (dated by TCRdb to about 2019). The treatment or condition label, read with the paper, signifies: live attenuated yellow fever vaccine strain. The library was obtained by 5' RACE. The run used an Illumina HiSeq 2500. TCRdb applied fastp at Q25 and MiXCR to the public reads, then kept only in-frame beta chains. Merged by CDR3 protein, the rows form single entries marked with the most common genes and DNA. The table for this sample lists under 700,000 distinct CDR3 sequences; roughly 17% of them were counted only once. The ten largest clones add up to approximately 15% of the sample. The specimen was PBMCs, collected 5 days after the first yellow fever vaccination. The source is a young man who received the YFV17D yellow fever vaccine.

This clonotype has only a few counts. The chain carries TRBV6-1 and TRBJ1-6; D possibly corresponds to TRBD1 (5 bases). Germline V gene data show CDR1 as MNHNS and CDR2 as SASEGT. The CDR3 is made up of 14 amino acids. Trimming pared 1 base from V and 10 bases from J, leaving 11 bases between. The CDR3 region is CASSEGWDGSPLHF. In DNA form, the CDR3 reads TGTGCCAGCAGTGAAGGCTGGGACGGATCACCCCTCCACTTT.

The chain is built from TRBV29-1 and TRBJ1-4; tentative D call: TRBD1 (5 bases). V was pared by 4 bases and J by 0 bases, with 9 bases between. Per the germline V gene, CDR1 is SQVTM and CDR2 is ANQGSEA. The CDR3 contains 14 residues. CDR3 DNA sequence: TGCAGCGTTGGGGGCCTAGCAACTAATGAAAAACTGTTTTTT. This codes for CSVGGLATNEKLFF.

As regards this clonotype: This may arise from a read error, as a much more abundant clone is one base away. V usage is TRBV9 and J usage is TRBJ1-2; the match to TRBD1 covers 7 bases. With 0 bases clipped from V and 3 bases from J, the junction kept 8 bases outside the gene matches. Germline CDR1 and CDR2: SGDLS and YYNGEE. This CDR3 spans 16 amino acids. The CDR3 here is CASSVATPGGHYGYTF. In DNA, the CDR3 is TGTGCCAGCAGCGTAGCTACGCCAGGGGGTCACTATGGCTACACCTTC.

This clonotype was found a few times. The CDR3 nucleotides are TGTGCCAGCAGGACACAGACAGGGGGCGTCGGGGGTACTGAAGCTTTCTTT. Translation: CASRTQTGGVGGTEAFF. V usage is TRBV12-3 or TRBV12-4 and J usage is TRBJ1-1, with TRBD1 matching over 10 bases. V lost 6 bases to trimming and J lost 5 bases; unmatched junction nucleotides: 15. This CDR3 is built from 17 residues.

The J gene is TRBJ2-5, the V gene TRBV5-1, with D unresolved. This CDR3 has 13 residues. Germline-derived CDR1 and CDR2 are SGHRS and YFSETQ. Trimming took 0 bases from V and 5 from J, leaving 8 bases between them. CDR3 nucleotides: TGCGCCAGCAGCTTGGCCCCAAGGGAGACCCAGTACTTC. This gives the protein CASSLAPRETQYF.

This clonotype has only a few counts. The chain uses TRBV28 and TRBJ2-7, with 7 bases fitting TRBD1. The J segment lost 2 bases and the V segment lost 6 bases, leaving 7 bases of the junction unmatched. Looked up from germline, CDR1 is MDHEN and CDR2 is SYDVKM. The CDR3 runs 14 residues. The CDR3 loop is CASSPTGIPYEQYV. CDR3 DNA sequence: TGTGCCAGCAGCCCGACAGGGATCCCCTACGAGCAGTACGTC.

V is TRBV6-2 or TRBV6-3 and J is TRBJ2-7, with D tentatively TRBD1 or TRBD2 (5 bases each). This CDR3 spans 14 amino acids. Looked up from germline, CDR1 is MNHEY and CDR2 is SVGEGT. V was shortened by 2 bases and J by 5 bases, with 13 bases between the two germline ends. Here the CDR3 DNA reads TGTGCCAGCAGTTACGCAGGGACGACAGACGAGCAGTACTTC. It yields the protein CASSYAGTTDEQYF.

This clonotype appeared a few times. This chain uses TRBV6-1 with TRBJ1-6, with D unclear. V was pared by 2 bases and J by 3 bases, with 5 bases between. Per the germline V gene, CDR1 is MNHNS and CDR2 is SASEGT. The CDR3 runs 14 residues. The CDR3 protein is CASSEQYYNSPLHF. The CDR3 region has the DNA TGTGCCAGCAGTGAACAGTACTATAATTCACCCCTCCACTTT.

This chain uses TRBV11-2 with TRBJ2-5, with D possibly being TRBD1 (6 bases). Germline CDR1 reads SGHAT; CDR2 reads FQNNGV. The V gene lost 4 bases and the J gene lost 5 bases, with 17 bases spanning the gap. CDR3 length equals 15 residues. The CDR3 spells CASSSTNGQRETQYF. DNA of the CDR3: TGTGCCAGCAGCTCAACTAATGGACAGCGGGAGACCCAGTACTTC.

The chain has TRBV10-3 and TRBJ2-2, with 9 nucleotides matching TRBD2. Germline values: CDR1 ENHRY, CDR2 SYGVKD. The CDR3 sequence is 16 residues long. J was trimmed by 2 bases and V by 0 bases; bases with no gene match: 1. In DNA, the CDR3 is TGTGCCATCAGTGAGTCGGGACTAGCCAACACCGGGGAGCTGTTTTTT. It translates to CAISESGLANTGELFF.

The chain employs TRBV24-1 and TRBJ2-3; 7 positions match TRBD1. V dropped 4 bases and J dropped 4; count of bases not matched to a gene: 7. CDR3 length equals 15 residues. CDR1 and CDR2 (germline): KGHDR, SFDVKD. Here the CDR3 reads CATSERTGDADTQYF. As DNA, the CDR3 is TGTGCCACCAGTGAACGTACAGGGGATGCAGATACGCAGTATTTT.

The chain links TRBV2 to TRBJ1-1; no clear D gene. Germline V gives CDR1 SNHLY, CDR2 FYNNEI. The CDR3 consists of 12 residues. Trimming left V 9 bases short and J 5 bases short, with 13 bases between. DNA for the CDR3: TGTGCCAGTAAGACATGGCAAACTGAAGCTTTCTTT. Encoded protein: CASKTWQTEAFF.